This TCR beta chain appears in the sequencing data of a study of blood T cell repertoires in COVID-19. About the research overall: The samples span acute and convalescent COVID-19 from the United States, Italy and Spain. Sources were T cells, B-cell-depleted T cells, or PBMCs; the material itself was cDNA or gDNA.

Germline values: CDR1 MNHEY, CDR2 SVGAGI. J was trimmed by 5 bases and V by 7 bases; bases with no gene match: 9. The CDR3 has 14 amino acids. Per the study methods: Reference gene primer amplification gave estimated nucleated cell counts. Using immunoSEQ multiplex PCR, the repertoire was profiled, and TCRdb retains in-frame clones only, with some absent. For V, J and clone size, that table is used; D and trimming come from the DNA. The data contain 80,000 to 95,000 clones, approximately 86% of them singletons. The TCR sequence derives from a human donor in a cohort sampled during active COVID-19. The chain recombines TRBV6-5 with TRBJ2-5; TRBD1 matches at 8 bases. Material: peripheral blood. Written as DNA, the CDR3 is TGTGCCAGCAACCAGGACAGGGTAGTTGAGACCCAGTACTTC. Its protein is CASNQDRVVETQYF.